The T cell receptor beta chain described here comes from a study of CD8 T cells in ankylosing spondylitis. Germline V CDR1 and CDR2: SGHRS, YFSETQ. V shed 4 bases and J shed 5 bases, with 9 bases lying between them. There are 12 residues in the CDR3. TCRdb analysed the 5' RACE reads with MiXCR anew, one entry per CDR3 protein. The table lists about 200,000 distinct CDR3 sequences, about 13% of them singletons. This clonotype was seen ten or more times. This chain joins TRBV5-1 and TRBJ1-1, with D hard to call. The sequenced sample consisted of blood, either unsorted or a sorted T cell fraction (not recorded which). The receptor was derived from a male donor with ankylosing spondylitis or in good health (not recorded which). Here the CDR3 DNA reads TGCGCCAGCAGCCAGATCGGGACTGAAGCTTTCTTT. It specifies CASSQIGTEAFF.